The 10 T cell receptor beta chains below all came from one sample that was sequenced in a study of regulatory T cells in long-lasting Graves disease (dated by TCRdb to about 2021). The time point label for this specimen denotes: persistent/refractory GD, antithyroid drugs over 5 years with positive TRAb. RNA was extracted from PBMCs in TRIzol for both TCR sequencing and RNA sequencing. Libraries were made using multiplex PCR. For sequencing, an Illumina HiSeq 4000 was employed. To build TCR beta libraries, CDR3 regions were amplified by Arm-PCR using iRepertoire HTBI primers. TCRdb itself trimmed the public reads at Q25 with fastp, ran MiXCR and retained productive beta chains. Identical CDR3 protein sequences are pooled into one entry, listed with their most common genes and DNA. Across this sample there are about 290,000 distinct CDR3 sequences, with approximately 20% seen only once. The ten largest clones represent roughly three fifths of the sample.

Here the sequenced sample was peripheral blood mononuclear cells (PBMCs), taken when the disease was refractory, from a patient treated with antithyroid drugs. Source of these receptors: a female donor with Graves disease.

The genes are TRBV14 and TRBJ1-1; D may be TRBD1 (5 bases). The germline gives CDR1 SGHDN, CDR2 FVKESK. Trimming took off 1 base at V and 8 bases at J, with 20 bases between the two ends. The length of the CDR3 is 16 residues. Here the CDR3 DNA reads TGTGCCAGCAGCCAAGCTCAGGGCCAGGTGGTCGCGGAAGCTTTCTTT. Its translation is CASSQAQGQVVAEAFF. The complete variable domain, with remaining parts taken from reference TRBV14 and TRBJ1-1, reads EAGVTQFPSHSVIEKGQTVTLRCDPISGHDNLYWYRRVMGKEIKFLLHFVKESKQDESGMPNNRFLAERTGGTYSTLKVQPAELEDSGVYFCASSQAQGQVVAEAFFGQGTRLTVV.

This clonotype was observed at least ten times. The chain joins TRBV7-2 to TRBJ2-5, with D perhaps matching TRBD2 (6 bases). Germline CDR1 is SGHTA and CDR2 is FQGNSA. This CDR3 spans 13 amino acids. Deletions cut 1 base from V and 7 bases from J, with 10 bases between. CDR3 sequence: CASSLGLVATQYF. In nucleotides, the CDR3 is TGTGCCAGCAGCTTAGGACTAGTGGCGACCCAGTACTTC.

This clonotype has a handful of counts. The chain couples TRBV5-8 to TRBJ2-7; D may be TRBD1 (5 bases). The CDR3 extends over 14 amino acids. Trimming took 4 bases from V and 1 from J, leaving 12 bases between them. Germline V gene lookup returns CDR1 SGHTS and CDR2 YDEGEE. As DNA, the CDR3 is TGTGCCAGCAGCATTACGGACACATCCTACGAGCAGTACTTC. Residues: CASSITDTSYEQYF.

This rearrangement joins TRBV5-1 to TRBJ1-1; D may be TRBD1 (5 bases). The CDR3 is 17 amino acids. Germline V gene sequence: CDR1 SGHRS, CDR2 YFSETQ. The V gene lost 4 bases and the J gene lost 0 bases, with 19 bases spanning the gap. The CDR3 DNA reads TGCGCCAGCAGCCCTTTTCCGGGGACGGAGATGAACACTGAAGCTTTCTTT. Translation: CASSPFPGTEMNTEAFF.

The chain has TRBV20-1 and TRBJ1-2; TRBD1 might be the D (6 bases). This CDR3 comprises 13 residues. CDR1 and CDR2 from the germline V gene are DFQATT and SNEGSKA (reference sequence). V was pared by 3 bases and J by 4 bases, with 12 bases between. The chain's CDR3 is CSASTTRGYGYTF. CDR3 nucleotide sequence: TGCAGTGCTAGCACTACCAGGGGCTATGGCTACACCTTC.

This clonotype was recorded at least ten times. V and J are TRBV6-5 and TRBJ1-1; D ambiguous. There are 14 residues in the CDR3. The germline gives CDR1 MNHEY, CDR2 SVGAGI. The V gene lost 2 bases and the J gene lost 0 bases, with 7 bases spanning the gap. The CDR3 DNA reads as TGTGCCAGCAGTTACGGGCGAATGAACACTGAAGCTTTCTTT. Encoded protein: CASSYGRMNTEAFF.

The table lists this clonotype with many counts. The chain carries TRBV2 and TRBJ2-1; TRBD2 agrees at 7 bases. V lost 7 bases and J lost 8; bases outside the gene matches: 14. The germline CDR1 and CDR2 sequences are SNHLY and FYNNEI. The CDR3 spans 15 residues. The CDR3: CASNEVGREGDEQFF. CDR3 DNA sequence: TGTGCCAGCAATGAGGTTGGTAGGGAGGGTGATGAGCAGTTCTTC.

This clonotype was observed a few times. The chain combines TRBV30 with TRBJ1-6, with D perhaps TRBD1 (6 bases). The CDR3 length is 15 residues. CDR1 and CDR2 (germline): GTSNPN, SVGIG (reference sequence). Trimming pared 3 bases from V and 3 bases from J, leaving 12 bases between. The CDR3 here is CAWRQGLGYNSPLHF. Written as DNA, the CDR3 is TGTGCCTGGAGACAGGGATTGGGCTATAATTCACCCCTCCACTTT.

This clonotype was picked up many times. The chain joins TRBV6-5 to TRBJ2-2, with 10 nucleotides matching TRBD2. Germline assignment: CDR1 MNHEY and CDR2 SVGAGI. V was pared by 0 bases and J by 8 bases, with 9 bases of the junction left unmatched. This CDR3 has 17 amino acids. This chain's CDR3 is CASSYSLAGPTWGELFF. CDR3 nucleotides: TGTGCCAGCAGTTACTCACTAGCGGGACCTACATGGGGGGAGCTGTTTTTT.

With respect to this clonotype: This clone may be a read error of a much larger clone one base away. The CDR3 does not end in the conserved phenylalanine or tryptophan, so this is likely a read error. The V and J genes are TRBV20-1 and TRBJ2-4, with 8 bases fitting TRBD2. CDR1 DFQATT and CDR2 SNEGSKA come from the germline V gene (reference sequence). The CDR3 spans 13 residues. J gave up 9 bases and V 1 base, and 5 bases lay outside the gene matches. For the CDR3, the DNA is TGCAGTGCTAGAGCGGGAGGGCGGTTCATTCAGTACTCC. Protein sequence: CSARAGGRFIQYS.